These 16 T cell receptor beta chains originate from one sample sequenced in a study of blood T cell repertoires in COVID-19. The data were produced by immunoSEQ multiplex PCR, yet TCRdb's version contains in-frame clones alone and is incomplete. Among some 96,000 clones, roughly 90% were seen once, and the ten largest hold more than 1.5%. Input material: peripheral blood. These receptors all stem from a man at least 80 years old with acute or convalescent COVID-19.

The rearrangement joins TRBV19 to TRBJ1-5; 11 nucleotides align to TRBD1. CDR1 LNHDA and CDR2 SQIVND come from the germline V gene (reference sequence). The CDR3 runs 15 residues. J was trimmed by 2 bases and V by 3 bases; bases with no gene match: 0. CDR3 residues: CASSMGQGGNQPQHF. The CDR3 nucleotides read TGTGCCAGTAGTATGGGACAGGGGGGCAATCAGCCCCAGCATTTT.

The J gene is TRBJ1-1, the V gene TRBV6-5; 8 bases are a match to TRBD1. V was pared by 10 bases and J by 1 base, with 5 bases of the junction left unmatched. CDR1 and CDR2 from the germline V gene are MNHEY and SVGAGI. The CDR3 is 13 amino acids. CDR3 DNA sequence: TGTGCCACAAGACAGGGGCAGAACACTGAAGCTTTCTTT. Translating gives CATRQGQNTEAFF.

The DNA for the CDR3 is TGTGCCAGCAGCTTGGTTGTAGCGGGAGGGGGGGAGACCCAGTACTTC. Its translation: CASSLVVAGGGETQYF. The chain couples TRBV5-4 to TRBJ2-5; the match to TRBD2 covers 11 bases. The length of the CDR3 is 16 residues. Losses at the gene ends were 0 bases for V and 5 bases for J; bases not matched to a gene: 6. CDR1 and CDR2 from the germline V gene are SGHNT and YYREEE (reference sequence).

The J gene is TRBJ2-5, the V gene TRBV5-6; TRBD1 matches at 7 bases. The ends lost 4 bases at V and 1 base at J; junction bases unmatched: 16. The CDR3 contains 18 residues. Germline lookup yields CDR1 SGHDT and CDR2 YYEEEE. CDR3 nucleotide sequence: TGTGCCAGCAGCGATACCTTACTGGGACAGCGGCTCCAAGAGACCCAGTACTTC. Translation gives CASSDTLLGQRLQETQYF.

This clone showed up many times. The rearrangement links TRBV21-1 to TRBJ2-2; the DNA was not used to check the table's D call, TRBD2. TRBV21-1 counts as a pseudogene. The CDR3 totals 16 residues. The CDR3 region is CASSNTSAVNTGELFF. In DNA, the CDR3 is TGTGCCAGCAGCAATACTAGCGCGGTGAACACCGGGGAGCTGTTTTTT.

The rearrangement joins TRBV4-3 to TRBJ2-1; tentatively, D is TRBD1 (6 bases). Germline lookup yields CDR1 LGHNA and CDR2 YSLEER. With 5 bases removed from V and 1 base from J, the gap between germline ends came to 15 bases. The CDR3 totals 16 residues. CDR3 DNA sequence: TGCGCCAGCAGCAAGGGACACACTGCTTCCTACAATGAGCAGTTCTTC. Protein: CASSKGHTASYNEQFF.

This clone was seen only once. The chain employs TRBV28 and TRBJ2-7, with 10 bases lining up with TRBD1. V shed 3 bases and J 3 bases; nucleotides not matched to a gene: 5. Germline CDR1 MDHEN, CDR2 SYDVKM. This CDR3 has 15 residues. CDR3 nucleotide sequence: TGTGCCAGCAGTTTGGACGGACAGGGGGACTACGAGCAGTACTTC. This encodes CASSLDGQGDYEQYF.

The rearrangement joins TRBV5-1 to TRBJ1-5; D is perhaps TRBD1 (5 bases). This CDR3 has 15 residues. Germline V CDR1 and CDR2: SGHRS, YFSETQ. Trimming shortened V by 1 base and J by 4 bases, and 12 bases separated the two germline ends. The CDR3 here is CASSLTGTRNQPQHF. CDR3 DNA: TGCGCCAGCAGCTTGACCGGGACTCGGAATCAGCCCCAGCATTTT.

The CDR3 spells CASSEEGASYNEQFF. The CDR3 region has the DNA TGTGCCAGCAGTGAAGAGGGGGCATCTTACAATGAGCAGTTCTTC. The chain recombines TRBV6-1 with TRBJ2-1, with 7 bases aligning to TRBD1. The germline gives CDR1 MNHNS, CDR2 SASEGT. The CDR3 covers 15 residues. V gave up 1 base and J gave up 4 bases; unmatched junction bases: 4.

The CDR3 is CASSIPGFYGYTF. CDR3 coding DNA: TGTGCCAGTAGTATACCAGGGTTCTATGGCTACACCTTC. The rearrangement links TRBV19 to TRBJ1-2; D is possibly TRBD1 (5 bases). This CDR3 comprises 13 residues. Germline V CDR1 and CDR2: LNHDA, SQIVND (reference sequence). Trimming took off 2 bases at V and 4 bases at J, with 8 bases between the two ends.

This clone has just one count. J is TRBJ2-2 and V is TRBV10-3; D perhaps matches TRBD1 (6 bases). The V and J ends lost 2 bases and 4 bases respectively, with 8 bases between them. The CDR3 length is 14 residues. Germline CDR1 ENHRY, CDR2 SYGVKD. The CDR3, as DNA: TGTGCCATCAGTGAGCGGGACATCACCGGGGAGCTGTTTTTT. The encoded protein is CAISERDITGELFF.

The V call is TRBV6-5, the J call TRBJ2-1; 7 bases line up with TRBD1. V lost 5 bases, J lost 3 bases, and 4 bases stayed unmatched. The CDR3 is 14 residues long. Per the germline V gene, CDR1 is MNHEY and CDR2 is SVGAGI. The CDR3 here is CASSPGQHYNEQFF. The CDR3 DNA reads TGTGCCAGCAGTCCGGGACAGCACTACAATGAGCAGTTCTTC.

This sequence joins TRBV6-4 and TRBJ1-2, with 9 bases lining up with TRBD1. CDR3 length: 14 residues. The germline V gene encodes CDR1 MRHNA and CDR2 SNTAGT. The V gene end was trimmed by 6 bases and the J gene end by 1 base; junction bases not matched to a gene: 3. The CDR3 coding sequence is TGTGCCAGCAGCCCGGACAGGGGTAACTATGGCTACACCTTC. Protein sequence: CASSPDRGNYGYTF.

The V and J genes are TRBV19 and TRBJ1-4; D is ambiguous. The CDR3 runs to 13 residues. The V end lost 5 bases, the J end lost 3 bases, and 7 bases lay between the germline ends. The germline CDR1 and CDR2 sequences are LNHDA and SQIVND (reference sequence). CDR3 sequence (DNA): TGTGCCAGTAGTCGGAGCTCTAATGAAAAACTGTTTTTT. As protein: CASSRSSNEKLFF.

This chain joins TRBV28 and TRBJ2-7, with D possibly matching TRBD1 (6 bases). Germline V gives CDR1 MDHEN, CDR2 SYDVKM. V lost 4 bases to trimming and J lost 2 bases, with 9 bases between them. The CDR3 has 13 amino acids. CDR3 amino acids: CASSSGTPYEQYF. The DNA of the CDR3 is TGTGCCAGCAGTTCCGGGACACCCTACGAGCAGTACTTC.

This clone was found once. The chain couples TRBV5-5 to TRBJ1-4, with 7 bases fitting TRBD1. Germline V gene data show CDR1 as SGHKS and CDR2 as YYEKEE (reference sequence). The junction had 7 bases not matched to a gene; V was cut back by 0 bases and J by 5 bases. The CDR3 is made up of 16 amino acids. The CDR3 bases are TGTGCCAGCAGCTTGGTTCCGGGACAGTCAAATGAAAAACTGTTTTTT. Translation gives CASSLVPGQSNEKLFF.